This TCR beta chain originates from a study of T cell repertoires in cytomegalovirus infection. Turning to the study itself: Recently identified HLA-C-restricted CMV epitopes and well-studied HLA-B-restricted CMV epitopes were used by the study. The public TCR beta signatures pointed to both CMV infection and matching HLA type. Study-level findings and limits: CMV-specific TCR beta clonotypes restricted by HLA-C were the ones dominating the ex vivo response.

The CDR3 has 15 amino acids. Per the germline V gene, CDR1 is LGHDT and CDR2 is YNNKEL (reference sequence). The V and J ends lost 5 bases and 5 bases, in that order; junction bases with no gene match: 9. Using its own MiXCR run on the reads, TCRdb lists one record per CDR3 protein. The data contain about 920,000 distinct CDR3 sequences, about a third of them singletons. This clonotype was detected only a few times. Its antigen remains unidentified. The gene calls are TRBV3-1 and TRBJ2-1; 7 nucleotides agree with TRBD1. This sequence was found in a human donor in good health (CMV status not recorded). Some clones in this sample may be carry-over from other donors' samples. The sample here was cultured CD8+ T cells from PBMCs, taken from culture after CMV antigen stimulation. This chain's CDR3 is CASSTVTGWDNEQFF. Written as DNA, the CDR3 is TGTGCCAGCAGCACTGTGACAGGGTGGGACAATGAGCAGTTCTTC.